These 10 T cell receptor beta chains originate from one sample sequenced in a study of vaccination and CD4 T cells after COVID-19. Cultured CD4+ T cell DNA was sequenced using the Oncomine TCR Beta short-read assay. TCRdb processed the PCR reads anew with MiXCR; each CDR3 protein has one entry. Of 15,000 to 20,000 distinct CDR3 sequences detected, approximately 55% appear once; the ten largest clones hold approximately 9.9%. For these TCRs, the target antigens are not known. The treatment is: approximately nine-day PBMC culture with coronavirus spike peptide pools or control peptides (ViraFEST assay). The sample consisted of CD4+ T cells from blood, cultured in vitro. The receptor set was obtained from a human donor who had recovered from COVID-19.

J is TRBJ2-5 and V is TRBV12-3 or TRBV12-4; D perhaps matches TRBD1 (5 bases). Trimming left V 7 bases short and J 5 bases short, with 11 bases between. CDR3 length: 12 residues. CDR3: CASTLQGETQYF. As DNA, the CDR3 is TGTGCCAGCACTTTGCAGGGCGAGACCCAGTACTTC.

This clonotype was counted only a few times. The chain employs TRBV20-1 and TRBJ1-1, with D possibly TRBD1 on 5 matching bases. V lost 3 bases to trimming and J lost 4 bases, with 12 bases between them. Germline lookup yields CDR1 DFQATT and CDR2 SNEGSKA (reference sequence). The CDR3 is made up of 13 amino acids. CDR3: CSASQGPSTEAFF. CDR3 coding DNA: TGCAGTGCTAGTCAGGGTCCGAGCACTGAAGCTTTCTTT.

The V call is TRBV6-2 or TRBV6-3, the J call TRBJ1-2, with TRBD1 matching over 7 bases. Germline assignment: CDR1 MNHEY and CDR2 SVGEGT. This CDR3 has 12 amino acids. V lost 7 bases, J lost 7 bases, and 6 bases stayed unmatched. Written as DNA, the CDR3 is TGTGCCAGCAAAAGGGACAGTCGTGGCTACACCTTC. Translating gives CASKRDSRGYTF.

This rearrangement joins TRBV20-1 to TRBJ2-1, with D perhaps TRBD1 or TRBD2 (5 bases each). V was cut by 0 bases and J by 0 bases, with 21 bases left in between. The CDR3 covers 19 residues. Germline CDR1 DFQATT, CDR2 SNEGSKA (reference sequence). The CDR3 region has the DNA TGCAGTGCTAGAGAGCCCCTGGGGCGGAGGCGGGTCTCCTACAATGAGCAGTTCTTC. Amino acid sequence: CSAREPLGRRRVSYNEQFF.

In this sample, this clonotype turned up a few times. The gene calls are TRBV14 and TRBJ1-1, with D unresolved. Per the germline V gene, CDR1 is SGHDN and CDR2 is FVKESK. The CDR3 extends over 13 amino acids. Trimming pared 2 bases from V and 8 bases from J, leaving 12 bases between. CDR3 sequence (DNA): TGTGCCAGCAGCCAACAGATGGGGAACGAAGCTTTCTTT. Residues: CASSQQMGNEAFF.

This clonotype appeared a few times. J is TRBJ1-2 and V is TRBV6-1; no definite D call. V shed 6 bases and J shed 0 bases, with 14 bases lying between them. Germline V gives CDR1 MNHNS, CDR2 SASEGT. This CDR3 has 15 residues. CDR3 nucleotides: TGTGCCAGCAGACGGACCGCTTCAGCTAACTATGGCTACACCTTC. Protein product: CASRRTASANYGYTF.

A word on this clonotype: Relative to the germline gene, one junction end is altered; a read error may explain this. The chain carries TRBV7-2 and TRBJ2-3; perhaps D is TRBD1 or TRBD2 (5 bases each). Germline CDR1 is SGHTA and CDR2 is FQGNSA. This CDR3 comprises 18 residues. The CDR3 loop reads CASSFPSVVGVNLSECLF. In nucleotides, the CDR3 is TGTGCCAGCAGCTTCCCCTCCGTGGTGGGGGTGAACCTTTCGGAGTGTTTGTTT.

The CDR3 sequence: CASSPSRENSGNTIYF. The CDR3 DNA reads as TGTGCCAGCAGCCCTTCGAGGGAGAACTCTGGAAACACCATATATTTT. The rearrangement joins TRBV11-2 to TRBJ1-3; D is undetermined. The germline CDR1 and CDR2 sequences are SGHAT and FQNNGV. Trimming stripped 5 bases from V and 0 bases from J, with 14 bases between. CDR3 length equals 16 residues.

The genes are TRBV5-1 and TRBJ1-6, with 11 bases matching TRBD1. This CDR3 is 15 amino acids long. Per the germline V gene, CDR1 is SGHRS and CDR2 is YFSETQ. After removal of 4 bases from V and 6 bases from J, the junction contained 3 bases not matched to a gene. The CDR3 is CASSAGTGGNSPLHF. Written as DNA, the CDR3 is TGCGCCAGCAGCGCCGGGACAGGGGGTAATTCACCCCTCCACTTT.

This clonotype was seen a few times. The chain is built from TRBV2 and TRBJ1-1, with D unresolved. There are 13 residues in the CDR3. The germline gives CDR1 SNHLY, CDR2 FYNNEI. Trimming left V 7 bases short and J 0 bases short, with 9 bases between. Here the CDR3 DNA reads TGTGCCAGCACTCGAGAGTTGAACACTGAAGCTTTCTTT. Amino acids: CASTRELNTEAFF.